Listed below are T cell receptor beta chains from one sample, sequenced in a study of graft-versus-host responses after intestinal transplantation. The data were produced by immunoSEQ multiplex PCR, yet TCRdb's version contains in-frame clones alone and is incomplete. The sample consists of 130,000 or so clones, approximately 92% of them appearing once. Their target antigens are unknown. Specimen: unstimulated CD4+ T cells sorted from spleen or lymph node cells, collected before intestinal transplant. The source is a human donor who received an intestinal transplant. Each CDR3 is given with its conserved first and last residue. D genes are given only for firm matches. Clone size is given for some rows only: seen once, a few or many times, or a class if the clone is expanded.

DNA	CDR3	size	J	D	V
TGCGCCAGCAGCTTGGAGGGGGGATATCAGCCCCAGCATTTT	CASSLEGGYQPQHF	.	TRBJ1-5	.	TRBV5-1
TGTGCCAGCAGCTTAATGGGGGCTGGAAACACCATATATTTT	CASSLMGAGNTIYF	.	TRBJ1-3	.	TRBV7-9
TGTGCCAGCAGTGAACAGGGTTCGGGGAACACTGAAGCTTTCTTT	CASSEQGSGNTEAFF	.	TRBJ1-1	.	TRBV6-1
TGTGCCAGCAGTTTATCGACGGCAGTTCGCGATGGCTACACCTTC	CASSLSTAVRDGYTF	.	TRBJ1-2	.	TRBV27
TGTGCCAGCAGTTACTCGTCCGGTTACACCGGGGAGCTGTTTTTT	CASSYSSGYTGELFF	.	TRBJ2-2	.	TRBV6-5
TGCGCCAGCAGCTTGTTATTCTTAAACACTGAAGCTTTCTTT	CASSLLFLNTEAFF	few	TRBJ1-1	.	TRBV5-1
TGTGCCAGCAGCTTAGGGGGGCAGTATGGCTACACCTTC	CASSLGGQYGYTF	few	TRBJ1-2	.	TRBV7-9
TGCGCCAGCAGCTTTACTAGCGCAAAAGAGACCCAGTACTTC	CASSFTSAKETQYF	.	TRBJ2-5	TRBD2	TRBV5-1
TGTGCCAGCAGTTTTGGGTCAGAGTCCTACAATGAGCAGTTCTTC	CASSFGSESYNEQFF	once	TRBJ2-1	.	TRBV6-1
TGTGCCAGCAGCTTAGGCGGCAGGGGGAACACTGAAGCTTTCTTT	CASSLGGRGNTEAFF	.	TRBJ1-1	.	TRBV7-8
TGCAGCGTGACAGGGTCTGGGGCCAACGTCCTGACTTTC	CSVTGSGANVLTF	.	TRBJ2-6	TRBD1	TRBV29-1
TGTGCCCTCTGGGACCATAACTATGGCTACACCTTC	CALWDHNYGYTF	.	TRBJ1-2	.	TRBV10-3
TGTGCCAGCAGCGCTGGGACAGGGAGTTCCTATGGCTACACCTTC	CASSAGTGSSYGYTF	few	TRBJ1-2	TRBD1	TRBV5-4
TGTGCCATCAGTGTGGGGGGTGGAGATACGCAGTATTTT	CAISVGGGDTQYF	.	TRBJ2-3	.	TRBV10-3
TGCGCCAGCAGCATACAACCTAGCGGGGGGACCCAAGAGACCCAGTACTTC	CASSIQPSGGTQETQYF	.	TRBJ2-5	TRBD2	TRBV5-1
TGCGCCAGCAGCTTGTACGGTGGCAGCACAGATACGCAGTATTTT	CASSLYGGSTDTQYF	.	TRBJ2-3	.	TRBV5-1
TGTGCCAGCAGGTCCCCGGACAGGGGGGACTATGGCTACACCTTC	CASRSPDRGDYGYTF	.	TRBJ1-2	TRBD1	TRBV6-6
TGTGCCAGCAGTGAACAGATCTATGGCTACACCTTC	CASSEQIYGYTF	.	TRBJ1-2	.	TRBV2
TGTGCCAGCAGCCCCTCAGGGCGGGGGGACACGCAGTATTTT	CASSPSGRGDTQYF	.	TRBJ2-3	TRBD2	TRBV7-8
TGTGCCAGCTCACCTAGGACTAGCGGAAAGCACACAGATACGCAGTATTTT	CASSPRTSGKHTDTQYF	.	TRBJ2-3	TRBD2	TRBV18
TGTGCCAGCAGCGTGTGGGGATGGAATCAGCCCCAGCATTTT	CASSVWGWNQPQHF	.	TRBJ1-5	.	TRBV9
TGTGCCAGCAGACTAGGGATGTCGGATTCACCCCTCCACTTT	CASRLGMSDSPLHF	few	TRBJ1-6	.	TRBV7-2
TGTGCCAGTAGTATAGGGTGGCGGGGGGGCCTCGGTACGCAGTATTTT	CASSIGWRGGLGTQYF	.	TRBJ2-3	TRBD2	TRBV19
TGTGCCAGTAGTGGTACTAGCGGGGGGGCGTCCCGTAAGCAGTATTTT	CASSGTSGGASRKQYF	few	TRBJ2-3	TRBD2	TRBV19
TGTGCCAGCAGGGGCCTTGGGGAACAGTACTTC	CASRGLGEQYF	.	TRBJ2-7	.	TRBV2
TGTGCCAGCAGCTTAACGCCGGACTCGGACAGAATCAATGGCTACACCTTC	CASSLTPDSDRINGYTF	.	TRBJ1-2	.	TRBV7-3
TGTGCCAGCAGCGTAACAGGGAGACAAGGGACCCAGTACTTC	CASSVTGRQGTQYF	.	TRBJ2-5	.	TRBV2
TGTGCCAGCAGCGTTAGCGGGGGCAAGTACCAAGAGACCCAGTACTTC	CASSVSGGKYQETQYF	.	TRBJ2-5	TRBD2	TRBV9
TGTGCCAGCAGCCAAGGACAGGGGGGAGGGGAGACCCAGTACTTC	CASSQGQGGGETQYF	.	TRBJ2-5	TRBD1	TRBV7-9
TGTGCCAGCAGTTATACCGGGGGCCGAGGGACTGGCTACACCTTC	CASSYTGGRGTGYTF	.	TRBJ1-2	.	TRBV6-6
TGTGCCAGCAGCTTAGGGGGGACTAGCGGGGGCAATGAGCAGTTCTTC	CASSLGGTSGGNEQFF	.	TRBJ2-1	TRBD2	TRBV7-9
TGTGCCAGCTCACCAGCGAACAAAATCAATGAGCAGTTCTTC	CASSPANKINEQFF	.	TRBJ2-1	.	TRBV18
TGTGCCAGTACGCCTAGCGGGGGGGCAGTAGAGACCCAGTACTTC	CASTPSGGAVETQYF	once	TRBJ2-5	TRBD2	TRBV19
TGCAGTGCTAGGGGGCTGGAGACCCAGTACTTC	CSARGLETQYF	once	TRBJ2-5	.	TRBV20-1
TGCGCCAGCAGCTTGGAGCCGGCTGAAGGCGGGGGGCTTGGGACCCAGTACTTC	CASSLEPAEGGGLGTQYF	.	TRBJ2-5	TRBD2	TRBV5-1
TGCAGCGGGGGTGTTGGCAACGGAGAGACCCAGTACTTC	CSGGVGNGETQYF	.	TRBJ2-5	.	TRBV29-1
TGTGCCACCTCCCAACAGGGGATAAAGACGGAGCAGCCCCAGCATTTT	CATSQQGIKTEQPQHF	.	TRBJ1-5	TRBD1	TRBV27
TGTGCCAGCAGTGACCCCCGCTACGAGCAGTACTTC	CASSDPRYEQYF	.	TRBJ2-7	.	TRBV25-1
TGTGCCAGCAGTGCCCTAGGGGGTGGGCTTTCACCCCTCCACTTT	CASSALGGGLSPLHF	.	TRBJ1-6	.	TRBV6-1
TGTGCCAGCAGCGACGCTTTGAGTAGCTATGGCTACACCTTC	CASSDALSSYGYTF	.	TRBJ1-2	.	TRBV9
TGTGCCAGCAGTTGGGGCGGGAGTGCTGGCGAGCAGTACTTC	CASSWGGSAGEQYF	.	TRBJ2-7	TRBD2	TRBV6-1
TGTGCCAGCAGTAATTCAGGGGGAGCCTATGGCTACACCTTC	CASSNSGGAYGYTF	once	TRBJ1-2	TRBD1	TRBV6-1
TGTGCCAGCTCACCACCGGGACAGGGTTACAATGAGCAGTTCTTC	CASSPPGQGYNEQFF	.	TRBJ2-1	TRBD1	TRBV18
TGCGCCAGCAGTGGGGGGGAGGAGGGGGCCGGCGAGCAGTACTTC	CASSGGEEGAGEQYF	.	TRBJ2-7	.	TRBV10-1
TGCGCCAGCAGCCAGTCGGTGTTGGATACGCAGTATTTT	CASSQSVLDTQYF	.	TRBJ2-3	.	TRBV4-1
TGTGCCAGCAGCGGCCCGTGGGGACGGACTGAAGCTTTCTTT	CASSGPWGRTEAFF	.	TRBJ1-1	.	TRBV6-1
TGTGCCAGCAGCCGCTCAGGTCCGAACACTGAAGCTTTCTTT	CASSRSGPNTEAFF	.	TRBJ1-1	.	TRBV7-9
TGTGCCAGCAGCTTAAGGGACACTGAAGCTTTCTTT	CASSLRDTEAFF	once	TRBJ1-1	.	TRBV7-9
TGTGCCAGTAGTGTCAATCTAAAGGGGCCCCAAGCTTTCTTT	CASSVNLKGPQAFF	.	TRBJ1-1	.	TRBV19
TGCGCCAGCAGCTTGTCAGATACGCAGTATTTT	CASSLSDTQYF	.	TRBJ2-3	.	TRBV5-1
TGTGCCAGCAGCCTTAGGAGGGATGAGACCCAGTACTTC	CASSLRRDETQYF	.	TRBJ2-5	.	TRBV7-7
TGTGCCAGCAGCGTTGTTGGGGGACTAGGCTACAATGAGCAGTTCTTC	CASSVVGGLGYNEQFF	.	TRBJ2-1	TRBD2	TRBV5-4
TGTGCCAGTAGTACGAAGACGGAAAGCTCCTACAATGAGCAGTTCTTC	CASSTKTESSYNEQFF	once	TRBJ2-1	.	TRBV19
TGTGCCACCAGCAAAAGAACTCGGTCCCAAGAGACCCAGTACTTC	CATSKRTRSQETQYF	.	TRBJ2-5	.	TRBV15
TGTGCCAGCAGTGACGGTTGGGACACCATATATTTT	CASSDGWDTIYF	.	TRBJ1-3	.	TRBV6-5